This T cell receptor beta chain appears in the sequencing data of a study of blood T cells in healthy people across ages (dated by TCRdb to 2014 to 2015). Turning to the overall study: Template switching captured roughly one uniquely barcoded TCR beta cDNA molecule per two T cells in model experiments. The study measured age-related changes in TCR beta repertoire diversity using deep sequencing normalized with unique cDNA molecular identifiers. The donors were split into four age groups: young (average about 16 years), middle-aged (39), aged (about 56) and long-lived (approximately 80). To avoid experimental bias, donors of different ages were randomly spread across the sequencing lanes. Two additional independent replicas of 1 million unique cDNA reads from the same blood draw were analyzed for two donors (one aged 18 to 30 and one aged 80 or older).

Reading from cysteine to phenylalanine, the CDR3 counts 15 amino acids. The only DNA kept is the CDR3, 45 bases in frame from the first base. As encoded in the germline V gene, CDR1 is SGHTA while CDR2 is FQGNSA. V drops 4 bases and J drops 2 bases, leaving 12 bases in between. Library method: 5' RACE. For sequencing, an Illumina HiSeq 2500 was employed. A second PCR of roughly 7 to 12 cycles was run with a J-beta primer mix and a sample-barcoded 5' primer. A unique molecular identifier was introduced onto each TCR beta cDNA molecule by a template-switch 5' adaptor carrying 12 random nucleotides. Each sample yielded at least 3 million CDR3-containing paired-end reads. First-strand cDNA synthesis was performed from all RNA using the Mint cDNA synthesis kit, with priming by a TRBC-specific oligonucleotide. All cDNA was treated with uracil-DNA glycosylase and then went through a first 18-cycle PCR with the universal primers M1SS and BC2_uni_R. In the paper's pipeline: Each sample was normalized by randomly selecting 1 million high-quality reads, each carrying a distinct molecular identifier. Reads with shared molecular identifiers were discarded instead of being binned into consensus sequences. CDR3 identification, clonotype clustering and error correction used MiTCR with a Q25 quality threshold and the strictest error-elimination algorithm. Lower-bound total TCR beta diversity was estimated with a nonparametric unseen species model using Euler transformation. TCRdb passed the public sequencing reads through fastp at Q25 and MiXCR, retaining productive beta sequences. Rows merge per CDR3 protein into single entries with the most common DNA and genes. Clone size and V and J calls follow TCRdb, not the original study. Across this sample there are hundreds of thousands of distinct CDR3 sequences, with 49% seen only once. The top ten constitute 25% to 35% of the sample.

Donors were 39 systemically healthy Caucasian individuals from Russia aged about 6 to 100 years. Approximately 9 milliliters of peripheral blood were collected from each donor into EDTA-treated Vacutainer tubes. PBMCs were isolated by Ficoll-Paque density-gradient centrifugation, with at least 7 million obtained per sample. Trizol reagent was used to extract total RNA from the PBMCs, yielding at least 6 micrograms per sample. Naive CD45RAhigh/CD27high T cell percentages were measured by flow cytometry on a PBMC aliquot from every donor. Comment on this clonotype: The antigen it binds to is not known. Base qualities are missing; no much larger clone stands one base away.

What the work shows at the level of the full study, not this receptor alone: Estimates of total diversity based on one million sequenced T cells were considered lower bounds and underestimates. There was a strong correlation between observed TCR beta diversity and the percentage of naive T cells measured by flow cytometry. Since profiling was done on bulk unsorted PBMCs, naive and antigen-experienced compartments could not be conclusively compared. The CMV infection status of donors was not known, potentially confounding age-related changes in expanded clonotypes. As age increased, observed TCR beta diversity per million T cells dropped in a roughly linear way, and a significant reduction was already evident by age 40. Compared with the aged group, the long-lived group had more naive CD4+ T cells, fewer expanded clones and increased TCR diversity, suggesting age selection.

The chain is encoded by TRBV7-2 joined to TRBJ1-3; the D gene cannot be named for sure. Sequences were obtained from blood. The source of this sequence is a woman aged 55-70 years in good health. For the CDR3, the sequence is CASSSRPEPGNTIYF. The nucleotide sequence is TGTGCCAGCAGCTCCCGGCCGGAGCCTGGAAACACCATATATTTT.